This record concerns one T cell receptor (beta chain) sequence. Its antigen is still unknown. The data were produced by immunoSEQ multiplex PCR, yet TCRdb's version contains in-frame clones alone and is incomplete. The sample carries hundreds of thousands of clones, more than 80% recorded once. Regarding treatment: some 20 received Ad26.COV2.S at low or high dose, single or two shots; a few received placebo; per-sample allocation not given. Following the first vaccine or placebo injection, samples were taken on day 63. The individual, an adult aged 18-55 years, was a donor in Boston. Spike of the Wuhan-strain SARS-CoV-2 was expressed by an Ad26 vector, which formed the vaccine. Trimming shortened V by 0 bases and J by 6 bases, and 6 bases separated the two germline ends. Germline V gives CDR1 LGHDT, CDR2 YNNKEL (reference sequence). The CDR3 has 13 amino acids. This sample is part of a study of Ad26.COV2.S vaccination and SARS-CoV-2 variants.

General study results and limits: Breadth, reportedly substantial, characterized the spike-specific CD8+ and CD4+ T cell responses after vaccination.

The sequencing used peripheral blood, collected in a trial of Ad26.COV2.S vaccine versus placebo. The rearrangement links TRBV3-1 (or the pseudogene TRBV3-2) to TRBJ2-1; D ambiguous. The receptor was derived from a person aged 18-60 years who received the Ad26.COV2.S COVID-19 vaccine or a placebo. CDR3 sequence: CASSQEWVNEQFF. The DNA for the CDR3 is TGTGCCAGCAGCCAAGAGTGGGTCAATGAGCAGTTCTTC.